This T cell receptor (beta chain) originates from a study of Graves' ophthalmopathy and Graves' hyperthyroidism. Study conclusions and caveats: Most expanded clonotypes from thyroid (those above 0.001 frequency) were also found in blood.

Amplified TCR beta CDR3 regions were obtained using RNA transcripts as template. HTBI primers were used in a first-round RT-PCR, which preceded a second-round multiplex PCR. In TCRdb, the multiplex PCR reads were re-called with MiXCR into one record per CDR3 protein. The table has hundreds of thousands of distinct CDR3 sequences, 20% to 25% seen once; the top ten hold roughly 45%. Notes on this clonotype: The antigen is not known.

Disease in donors with ophthalmopathy had moderate-to-severe activity, CAS ≥3, NOSPECS ≥4 and under 3 months' duration. The study excluded patients with other autoimmune diseases, uncontrolled infections, pregnancy or lactation. The CDR3 extends over 13 amino acids. Trimming took 4 bases from V and 8 from J, leaving 14 bases between them. Germline V CDR1 and CDR2: KGHSH, LQKENI. The V gene is TRBV18, the J gene TRBJ1-2; tentatively, D is TRBD1 (5 bases). This receptor was taken from a woman aged 45 to 65 with Graves' ophthalmopathy. Source material: peripheral blood. The CDR3 region is CASSRSGHEGYTF. CDR3 DNA sequence: TGTGCCAGCTCACGTTCAGGGCACGAGGGCTACACCTTC.